A selection of T cell receptor beta chains follows, all from one sample in a study of cytomegalovirus exposure and HLA in healthy donors. Profiling relied on immunoSEQ multiplex PCR, and the TCRdb table lists in-frame clones only, not all of them. Of some 65,000 clones listed, about 78% are singletons. The sample taken for sequencing was PBMCs. The source of these receptors is a girl aged 10-17 years in good health and CMV-seropositive. Each CDR3 is given with its conserved first and last residue. The D gene is left open where the match is weak. Rows may omit the clone size; those that give it use once, few, many or a size class.

>16|TRBV5-1|TRBJ1-1|-|TRBD1
TGCGCCAGCAGCTTTAAGGACAGGGTAACGAACACTGAAGCTTTCTTT
CASSFKDRVTNTEAFF
>13|TRBV19|TRBJ2-3|-|-
TGTGCCAGTAGTGGCGGGACCACAGATACGCAGTATTTT
CASSGGTTDTQYF
>13|TRBV11-3|TRBJ1-1|few|-
TGTGCCAGCAGCTTTAACAGGGACACTGAAGCTTTCTTT
CASSFNRDTEAFF
>15|TRBV6-1|TRBJ2-5|-|TRBD1
TGTGCCAGCAGTGAAGAAATGGACAGGTGGGAGACCCAGTACTTC
CASSEEMDRWETQYF
>15|TRBV18|TRBJ2-1|-|-
TGTGCCAGCTCACCACCGGGGCTAGTCGACAATGAGCAGTTCTTC
CASSPPGLVDNEQFF
>17|TRBV28|TRBJ1-2|-|TRBD1
TGTGCCAGCAGTTTATCCTCCCGGGACAGGTTTAACTATGGCTACACCTTC
CASSLSSRDRFNYGYTF
>15|TRBV19|TRBJ1-1|-|-
TGTGCCAGTAGTATAGATCGAACAGAGAACACTGAAGCTTTCTTT
CASSIDRTENTEAFF
>14|TRBV30|TRBJ2-7|once|-
TGTGCCTGGAGTCAAGGGGGATCAATTTACGAGCAGTACTTC
CAWSQGGSIYEQYF
>12|TRBV29-1|TRBJ2-4|-|-
TGCAGCGCCTGGACAGAGGAGAACATTCAGTACTTC
CSAWTEENIQYF
>15|TRBV14|TRBJ1-1|-|TRBD1
TGTGCCAGCAGCCACCGACAGGGGGTGAACACTGAAGCTTTCTTT
CASSHRQGVNTEAFF
>14|TRBV28|TRBJ1-1|-|TRBD1
TGTGCCAGCAGGGGGACAGGGAGAAACACTGAAGCTTTCTTT
CASRGTGRNTEAFF
>14|TRBV5-1|TRBJ2-7|-|TRBD1
TGCGCCAGCAGCCCGCAGGGGGACTCCTACGAGCAGTACTTC
CASSPQGDSYEQYF
>11|TRBV28|TRBJ2-2|-|-
TGTGCCAGCAGCGGGAGCGGGGAGCTGTTTTTT
CASSGSGELFF
>16|TRBV4-2|TRBJ1-2|-|TRBD1
TGTGCCAGCAGCCAAGTGTCCGGGACAGGGAGGTATGGCTACACCTTC
CASSQVSGTGRYGYTF